The 26 T cell receptor beta chains listed next were all sequenced from one sample in a study of T cells in Graves' hyperthyroidism and ophthalmopathy. The investigators amplified TCR beta CDR3 regions from RNA transcripts. Primed by the HTBI set, a first-round RT-PCR was run on the TCR CDR3. TCRdb called the multiplex PCR reads again in MiXCR, with one record for every CDR3 protein. The profile shows 95,000 to 100,000 distinct CDR3 sequences, under 65% of them singletons. Sequencing used blood. The source is a woman aged 40 to 50 with Graves' hyperthyroidism.

V is TRBV5-1 and J is TRBJ2-1, with 8 bases identical to TRBD2. Germline loops: CDR1 SGHRS, CDR2 YFSETQ. The CDR3 loop spans 16 amino acids. The V gene end was trimmed by 0 bases and the J gene end by 4 bases; junction bases not matched to a gene: 6. DNA of the CDR3: TGCGCCAGCAGCTTGGGGGCGACTAGCGAGTACAATGAGCAGTTCTTC. Translated, it gives CASSLGATSEYNEQFF.

The V call is TRBV29-1, the J call TRBJ2-5; TRBD1 aligns across 8 bases. CDR3 length equals 11 residues. J lost 5 bases, V lost 8 bases, and 4 bases had no gene match. CDR1 is SQVTM, CDR2 ANQGSEA, per germline. The DNA of the CDR3 is TGCAGCTTGACAGGGGAGGAGACCCAGTACTTC. Protein product: CSLTGEETQYF.

This clonotype showed up many times. The rearrangement links TRBV28 to TRBJ2-6; no clear D. Trimming cost V 4 bases and J 3 bases, with 10 bases left between them. CDR1 is MDHEN, CDR2 SYDVKM, per germline. There are 15 residues in the CDR3. CDR3 sequence (DNA): TGTGCCAGCAGTTCCAACCGGGTTGGGGCCAACGTCCTGACTTTC. It encodes CASSSNRVGANVLTF. Full variable domain (missing parts from reference TRBV28 and TRBJ2-6): DVKVTQSSRYLVKRTGEKVFLECVQDMDHENMFWYRQDPGLGLRLIYFSYDVKMKEKGDIPEGYSVSREKKERFSLILESASTNQTSMYLCASSSNRVGANVLTFGAGSRLTVL.

This clonotype occurred a few times. The chain is built from TRBV29-1 and TRBJ1-2, with a possible D match to TRBD1 (6 bases). Trimming stripped 4 bases from V and 8 bases from J, with 11 bases between. This CDR3 comprises 11 residues. The germline V gene has CDR1 SQVTM and CDR2 ANQGSEA. CDR3 sequence (DNA): TGCAGCGTTGTAACAGGGAACGGCTACACCTTC. Translation gives CSVVTGNGYTF.

This clonotype was seen more than once but under ten times. Here the CDR3 DNA reads TGTGCCAGCAGCTTGGCCGGACGGGGGGGAGGCTACACCTTC. Residues: CASSLAGRGGGYTF. The chain employs TRBV7-2 and TRBJ1-2; TRBD1 might be the D (5 bases). The germline V gene encodes CDR1 SGHTA and CDR2 FQGNSA. There are 14 residues in the CDR3. Trimming took off 3 bases at V and 8 bases at J, with 16 bases between the two ends.

The V call is TRBV2, the J call TRBJ2-7; tentative D call: TRBD2 (6 bases). The CDR3 has 14 amino acids. Per germline, CDR1 SNHLY and CDR2 FYNNEI. Trimming removed 8 bases from V and 2 bases from J, with 16 bases in between. The CDR3 DNA follows: TGTGCCAGCGTGGGGCTAGCGCAAACCTACGAGCAGTACTTC. This codes for CASVGLAQTYEQYF.

Worth noting for this clonotype: At one of its ends the junction is not consistent with the germline gene, which may arise from a read error. The chain has TRBV12-3 or TRBV12-4 and TRBJ2-2; D may be TRBD2 (6 bases). The CDR3 is 17 residues long. CDR3 residues: CASSLLLGGRNTGGLFF. The DNA of the CDR3 is TGTGCCAGCAGTTTACTCCTAGGTGGCAGGAACACCGGGGGGCTGTTTTTT.

This clonotype was picked up many times. J is TRBJ2-3 and V is TRBV10-3; possible D gene TRBD2, 6 bases. Germline CDR1 is ENHRY and CDR2 is SYGVKD. CDR3 length equals 14 residues. Trimming took 6 bases from V and 2 from J, leaving 12 bases between them. The CDR3 reads CAISRLDLTDTQYF. CDR3 nucleotides: TGTGCCATCAGCAGACTAGACCTCACAGATACGCAGTATTTT.

The chain carries TRBV7-2 and TRBJ2-3, with 12 bases identical to TRBD1. V shed 5 bases, J shed 3 bases, and the junction held 3 bases outside the gene matches. Looked up from germline, CDR1 is SGHTA and CDR2 is FQGNSA. The CDR3 is made up of 15 amino acids. DNA for the CDR3: TGTGCCAGCAGCCCGGGACAGGGGGCTACAGATACGCAGTATTTT. Translating gives CASSPGQGATDTQYF.

The V call is TRBV12-3 or TRBV12-4, the J call TRBJ1-1, with 10 nucleotides matching TRBD1. V gave up 5 bases and J gave up 4 bases; unmatched junction bases: 4. CDR3 length: 14 residues. The CDR3 DNA follows: TGTGCCAGCAGTCGTGGACAGGGGGTCACTGAAGCTTTCTTT. Protein sequence: CASSRGQGVTEAFF.

The V gene is TRBV20-1, the J gene TRBJ1-1; D perhaps matches TRBD1 (5 bases). The CDR3 has 17 amino acids. Trimming took off 5 bases at V and 0 bases at J, with 22 bases between the two ends. Looked up from germline, CDR1 is DFQATT and CDR2 is SNEGSKA (reference sequence). CDR3 region: CSAPKRGLTPMNTEAFF. In nucleotides, the CDR3 is TGCAGTGCTCCCAAAAGGGGACTGACCCCCATGAACACTGAAGCTTTCTTT.

This clonotype has ten or more counts. The V and J genes are TRBV2 and TRBJ2-5; TRBD2 matches 8 bases. This CDR3 region has 17 residues. CDR1 is SNHLY and CDR2 is FYNNEI in the germline V gene. V trimming: 8 bases; J trimming: 2 bases; junction bases outside the gene matches: 16. CDR3 in DNA: TGTGCCAGCTCACCACCGTGGTTCAGCGGGGGTCAAGAGACCCAGTACTTC. This sequence encodes CASSPPWFSGGQETQYF.

This clonotype has a count of ten or more. The V and J genes are TRBV6-5 and TRBJ2-5, with 11 bases identical to TRBD2. The V segment lost 1 base and the J segment 5 bases; nucleotides outside the gene matches: 6. The CDR3 sequence is 16 residues long. Germline V gives CDR1 MNHEY, CDR2 SVGAGI. CDR3 sequence reads: CASSYLAGGPQETQYF. In DNA, the CDR3 is TGTGCCAGCAGTTACTTAGCGGGAGGGCCGCAGGAGACCCAGTACTTC.

This chain joins TRBV7-8 and TRBJ1-3; TRBD1 aligns across 8 bases. V dropped 3 bases and J dropped 7; count of bases not matched to a gene: 5. The CDR3 has 14 residues. CDR1 and CDR2 from the germline V gene are SGHVS and FQNEAQ. The DNA of the CDR3 is TGTGCCAGCAGCTTGGAAACAGGGGGGAACACCATATATTTT. Translated: CASSLETGGNTIYF.

The V gene is TRBV9, the J gene TRBJ1-2; D perhaps matches TRBD1 (5 bases). Per germline, CDR1 SGDLS and CDR2 YYNGEE. The CDR3 spans 14 residues. The V gene lost 0 bases and the J gene lost 2 bases, with 8 bases spanning the gap. In DNA, the CDR3 is TGTGCCAGCAGCGTAGTCCCAGGGAACTATGGCTACACCTTC. This codes for CASSVVPGNYGYTF.

Note on this clonotype: A much more abundant neighbour one base away suggests this may be a read error. The chain links TRBV7-2 to TRBJ1-6; 7 bases line up with TRBD1. The CDR3 runs 14 residues. CDR1 is SGHTA, CDR2 FQGNSA, per germline. For the CDR3, the DNA is TGTGCCTGCAGGGGACAGTCGAATAATTCACCCCTCCACTTT. Translating it yields CACRGQSNNSPLHF.

This clonotype was counted many times. V is TRBV12-3 or TRBV12-4 and J is TRBJ2-7; a possible D gene is TRBD2 (5 bases). The CDR3 consists of 13 residues. The V gene lost 6 bases and the J gene lost 3 bases, with 12 bases spanning the gap. The DNA of the CDR3 is TGTGCCAGCAGCCGTTACGAGGGCTACGAGCAGTACTTC. It codes for CASSRYEGYEQYF.

This chain links TRBV25-1 with TRBJ1-2, with a weak D call TRBD1 (5 bases). The germline CDR1 and CDR2 sequences are MGHDK and SYGVNS. The CDR3 sequence is 14 residues long. The V end was cut by 8 bases, the J end by 6 bases, with 19 bases between. The CDR3 nucleotides are TGTGCCAGCTTAGCCAGTACGGGGGGAAATGGCTACACCTTC. As protein: CASLASTGGNGYTF.

Details on this clonotype: Given a much more abundant clone one base away, this may be a read error. V and J are TRBV4-1 and TRBJ1-5; D remains unclear. The V gene lost 1 base and the J gene lost 9 bases, with 7 bases spanning the gap. The V gene's germline CDR1 is MGHRA and CDR2 YSYEKL. The CDR3 consists of 12 residues. The CDR3 protein is CASSQGLMPQHF. The DNA of the CDR3 is TGCGCCAGCAGCCAAGGTCTAATGCCCCAGCATTTT.

This clonotype was found many times. V and J are TRBV4-2 and TRBJ1-2; D ambiguous. CDR3 length: 15 amino acids. V was pared by 0 bases and J by 2 bases, with 10 bases between. Per germline, CDR1 LGHNA and CDR2 YNFKEQ. In DNA, the CDR3 is TGTGCCAGCAGCCAAGATGTTGCCACGAACTATGGCTACACCTTC. Amino acid sequence: CASSQDVATNYGYTF.

This rearrangement joins TRBV7-3 to TRBJ2-3; 7 bases are a match to TRBD2. The trim removed 5 bases at V and 2 bases at J, leaving 10 bases unmatched. The CDR3 covers 16 residues. Per the germline V gene, CDR1 is SGHTA and CDR2 is FQGTGA. The CDR3 DNA is TGTGCCAGCAGCCCCATGACGGGAGGTCCCACAGATACGCAGTATTTT. It is translated as CASSPMTGGPTDTQYF.

This clonotype appeared a single time. V is TRBV15 and J is TRBJ2-7, with no clear D. CDR3 length equals 12 residues. Germline CDR1 is LNHNV and CDR2 is YYDKDF (reference sequence). Trimming took off 5 bases at V and 2 bases at J, with 7 bases between the two ends. CDR3 nucleotide sequence: TGTGCCACCAGCGGGAACGCCTACGAGCAGTACTTC. Its translation is CATSGNAYEQYF.

The chain couples TRBV29-1 to TRBJ2-5; TRBD1 matches at 9 bases. The length of the CDR3 is 13 residues. The ends lost 6 bases at V and 5 bases at J; junction bases unmatched: 7. Germline CDR1 SQVTM, CDR2 ANQGSEA. Here the CDR3 DNA reads TGCAGCGTCATACAGGGGGCTGGGGAGACCCAGTACTTC. Translated, it gives CSVIQGAGETQYF.

At least ten counts were recorded for this clonotype. J is TRBJ1-4 and V is TRBV9; weak D call: TRBD1 (6 bases). Germline assignment: CDR1 SGDLS and CDR2 YYNGEE. This CDR3 is 15 amino acids long. The V end was cut by 0 bases, the J end by 7 bases, with 13 bases between. CDR3 in amino acids: CASSVGDRTPEKLFF. The CDR3 DNA reads TGTGCCAGCAGCGTAGGCGACAGGACCCCTGAAAAACTGTTTTTT. Full variable domain (missing parts from reference TRBV9 and TRBJ1-4): DSGVTQTPKHLITATGQRVTLRCSPRSGDLSVYWYQQSLDQGLQFLIQYYNGEERAKGNILERFSAQQFPDLHSELNLSSLELGDSALYFCASSVGDRTPEKLFFGSGTQLSVL.

The chain joins TRBV7-2 to TRBJ2-3; 12 bases are a match to TRBD2. The germline V gene encodes CDR1 SGHTA and CDR2 FQGNSA. The CDR3 sequence is 19 residues long. Losses at the gene ends were 5 bases for V and 3 bases for J; bases not matched to a gene: 15. The CDR3 here is CASSPRAPTSGRGTDTQYF. The CDR3 region has the DNA TGTGCCAGCAGCCCCCGGGCCCCGACTAGCGGGAGAGGAACAGATACGCAGTATTTT.

The V gene is TRBV7-9, the J gene TRBJ2-5, with TRBD2 matching over 7 bases. The junction had 4 bases not matched to a gene; V was cut back by 2 bases and J by 4 bases. Per germline, CDR1 SEHNR and CDR2 FQNEAQ (reference sequence). The CDR3 runs 14 residues. The DNA for the CDR3 is TGTGCCAGCAGCTTACTAGCGGAGCGAGAGACCCAGTACTTC. Its protein is CASSLLAERETQYF.